This T cell receptor beta chain stems from a study of blood T cell repertoires in COVID-19. Study overall: Whether acute or convalescent, the COVID-19 samples came from the United States, Italy and Spain. Sample material is recorded as cDNA or gDNA derived from T cells, B-cell-depleted T cells, or PBMCs.

TCRdb keeps only in-frame clones here, not all; method: immunoSEQ multiplex PCR. The sample records about 160,000 clones, roughly 87% being singletons. Trimming pared 7 bases from V and 4 bases from J, leaving 15 bases between. Germline V gives CDR1 MNHEY, CDR2 SVGAGI. This CDR3 comprises 14 residues. Material: peripheral blood. V gene TRBV6-5 combines with J gene TRBJ2-3; D call uncertain. The TCR was taken from a woman aged 60-70 years who had recovered from COVID-19. The CDR3 nucleotides read TGTGCCAGCATTGGAAGCGTCGGTTCAGATACGCAGTATTTT. Translation: CASIGSVGSDTQYF.